This is a list of T cell receptor beta chains from one sample in a study of OX40 agonist ivuxolimab in advanced cancers. Repertoires were generated with immunoSEQ multiplex PCR, while TCRdb's copy carries only in-frame clones and drops some. The profile shows around 80,000 clones, approximately 89% of them singletons. This specimen consisted of CD4+ or CD8+ T cells sorted from blood, obtained in a trial of the OX40 agonist ivuxolimab. These receptors originate from an adult with an advanced solid tumor such as melanoma, head and neck, liver or kidney cancer. CDR3s leave out the opening cysteine and the closing phenylalanine or tryptophan. D genes are given only for firm matches. The size of a clone is reported for some rows only, either as once, few or many, or as a class for expanded clones.

clone_size	v_call	d_call	cdr3_aa
-	TRBV7-9	-	ASSRLVGDTIY
-	TRBV5-4	-	ASSPGPGGLLDYEQY
-	TRBV6-5	-	ASSLKYEQY
-	TRBV28	-	ASSFSGSYGYT
few	TRBV7-2	-	ASSLVAGNSGNTIY
-	TRBV10-3	-	ATDAGNQPQH
-	TRBV5-6	-	ASSLPSPDTEAF
-	TRBV6-1	TRBD1	ASRIGDSSSYEQY
few	TRBV27	-	ASSFGTEAF
-	TRBV2	-	ASSVSQWAPPA
-	TRBV6-4	TRBD1	ASSARTGTNTGELF
-	TRBV30	TRBD1	AWSDPDRVSSPLH
-	TRBV9	-	ASSITGNQPQH
once	TRBV7-9	TRBD1	ASRGPGQGISPLH
-	TRBV19	-	ASSISPTATYNEQF
-	TRBV7-3	-	ASSPGPYNEQF
few	TRBV30	-	AWSVARTDTQY
-	TRBV15	-	ATSREMRSGYGYT
-	TRBV5-1	-	ASSSGGANTGELF
-	TRBV18	TRBD1	ASSPYTGGTGEQY
-	TRBV6-5	-	ASRPTAISNQPQH
once	TRBV5-1	TRBD2	ASSQEKGLAGEETQY
-	TRBV11-1	-	ASSFQPGQGGSGANVLT
-	TRBV28	TRBD2	ASSPLGGGAWNEQF
once	TRBV5-4	-	ASSKGLALPQETQY
-	TRBV14	TRBD1	ASSPWTGALRDTGELF
-	TRBV5-4	-	ASSLTEGLETQY
-	TRBV11-1	-	ASSLRGRGGLTDTQY
-	TRBV11-2	-	ASSLVLHTQY
-	TRBV5-5	-	ASSGTGIDTQY
-	TRBV5-4	TRBD1	ASSRDREAEQF
-	TRBV4-3	-	ASSQYSGGFGEKLF
-	TRBV5-1	TRBD2	ASSLGLAGVQETQY
-	TRBV6-5	TRBD1	ASSTGGWLDYGYT
-	TRBV7-8	TRBD1	ASSLGDRKQF
-	TRBV5-1	-	ASSRSGRAEETQY
-	TRBV5-4	-	ASSFDSTYEQY
-	TRBV5-1	-	ASIPTAGTQETQY